This T cell receptor (beta chain) comes out of a study of shared clonotypes between healthy human individuals. Study conclusions and caveats: For naive CD4 cells, 4% to 5% of clonotypes were shared across a handful of donors.

Generated by immunoSEQ multiplex PCR, the TCRdb table keeps only in-frame clones and is missing some. Of some 2.3 million clones detected, 85% to 95% appear once; the ten largest clones hold 0.39%. Germline CDR1 is SNHLY and CDR2 is FYNNEI. CDR3 length: 16 amino acids. V was pared by 6 bases and J by 5 bases, with 15 bases of the junction left unmatched. Comment on this clone: Its antigen is not known.

In the CD4+ fraction, cells were divided into CD45RA+ naive and CD45RA-negative memory subsets. This rearrangement joins TRBV2 to TRBJ1-1; the match to TRBD1 covers 7 bases. The TCR comes from a man between 18 and 35 years old in good health. Some clones in this sample may be carry-over from other donors' samples. The specimen was naive CD4+ T cells from PBMCs. Stated subset: CD45RA+ positively selected. CDR3 sequence reads: CASSVIMGRGETEAFF. CDR3 in DNA: TGTGCCAGCAGCGTGATTATGGGCAGGGGGGAAACTGAAGCTTTCTTT.